This TCR beta chain was sequenced during a study of cytomegalovirus exposure and HLA in healthy donors. As for the study in general: It was reported in a later analysis that the same platform had been used for the roughly 130 validation repertoires as for the roughly 650 first-cohort repertoires. General observations from the study: Reportedly, cytomegalovirus status was diagnosed with high sensitivity and specificity. Three chains linked to CMV were shown in vitro to be specific for CMV antigens. Associated with cytomegalovirus, according to the listing, were around 160 TCR beta chains.

Assay used: immunoSEQ multiplex PCR; TCRdb lists only in-frame clones, some missing. The sample lists some 170,000 clones, 96% occurring once. The germline CDR1 and CDR2 sequences are MNHNS and SASEGT. CDR3 length: 16 amino acids. Trimming removed 4 bases from V and 7 bases from J; junction bases left unmatched: 13. About this clone itself: What it binds is not known.

Material: PBMCs. The clonotype originates from a woman aged 18-29 years in good health and CMV-seronegative. The V gene is TRBV6-1, the J gene TRBJ2-5, with 9 positions matching TRBD2. The CDR3: CASSGFGGGALGTQYF. For the CDR3, the DNA is TGTGCCAGCAGTGGCTTTGGCGGGGGGGCCCTGGGGACCCAGTACTTC.